These T cell receptor beta chains were read from a single sample in a study of blood T cell repertoires in COVID-19. Generated by immunoSEQ multiplex PCR, the TCRdb table keeps only in-frame clones and is missing some. Of some 90,000 clones listed, approximately 81% are singletons. Sequencing was performed on peripheral blood. Every receptor here comes from a man in his fifties or sixties with acute or convalescent COVID-19. The CDR3 runs from the conserved cysteine through the conserved F or W. A D gene is named only where the DNA matches it firmly. Only part of the rows carry a size: once, few, many, or a class if the clone is expanded.

v_call	d_call	j_call	clone_size	cdr3_nt	cdr3_aa
TRBV30	NA	TRBJ1-1	once	TGTGCCTGGGGTGGAGAGAACACTGAAGCTTTCTTT	CAWGGENTEAFF
TRBV10-3	TRBD1	TRBJ1-6	NA	TGTGCCATCAGTGGAGTAAACGGGACAGGGCAACAATGGAGTAATTCACCCCTCCACTTT	CAISGVNGTGQQWSNSPLHF
TRBV6-5	NA	TRBJ1-6	NA	TGTGCCAGCAGTTACTCGGCATCTTCACCCCTCCACTTT	CASSYSASSPLHF
TRBV7-2	TRBD1	TRBJ1-1	NA	TGTGCCAGCAGCAACCCAGGGGGCCGGAACACTGAAGCTTTCTTT	CASSNPGGRNTEAFF
TRBV20-1	NA	TRBJ1-1	NA	TGCAGTGCTAGTAGGTCCCCAGGGGCATGGACTGAAGCTTTCTTT	CSASRSPGAWTEAFF
TRBV2	TRBD2	TRBJ2-3	NA	TGTGCCAGCAGTCCCCTAGCGGGAGGGCCGGTAGATACGCAGTATTTT	CASSPLAGGPVDTQYF
TRBV10-3	NA	TRBJ2-3	NA	TGTGCCATCAGTGAACAAGATACGCAGTATTTT	CAISEQDTQYF
TRBV6-2/TRBV6-3	TRBD1	TRBJ2-1	many	TGTGCCAGCAGTAAAGAGGGACAGAACTACAATGAGCAGTTCTTC	CASSKEGQNYNEQFF
TRBV3-1/TRBV3-2	TRBD2	TRBJ2-1	NA	TGTGCCAGCAGCCAAATACTAGCGGAGAACTCCTACAATGAGCAGTTCTTC	CASSQILAENSYNEQFF
TRBV27	TRBD1	TRBJ2-7	few	TGTGCCAGCACGATATGGACAGGGGGCGGGTACGAGCAGTACTTC	CASTIWTGGGYEQYF
TRBV6-5	NA	TRBJ1-1	NA	TGTGCCAGCAGTTATGCGACTCTGAACACTGAAGCTTTCTTT	CASSYATLNTEAFF
TRBV5-1	NA	TRBJ2-7	NA	TGCGCCAGCAGCTTCGGGAGCTCCTACGAGCAGTACTTC	CASSFGSSYEQYF
TRBV7-9	NA	TRBJ2-2	NA	TGTGCCAGCAGCGTAATCGGGGGAAACACCGGGGAGCTGTTTTTT	CASSVIGGNTGELFF
TRBV19	TRBD2	TRBJ2-1	few	TGTGCCAGTAGTAGACTAGCGGGTGAGCAGTTCTTC	CASSRLAGEQFF
TRBV5-6	TRBD1	TRBJ2-7	NA	TGTGCCAGCAGCGGAGGACAGGGCCGGCGGAGGGAGCAGTACTTC	CASSGGQGRRREQYF
TRBV6-6	TRBD1	TRBJ1-2	NA	TGTGCCAGCAGTCAGGGGACCGGGACAGGGTTCGGCTATGGCTACACCTTC	CASSQGTGTGFGYGYTF
TRBV7-6	TRBD1	TRBJ2-1	NA	TGTGCCAGCAGCTCTGAGGGGGCTAGCAGCTATGAGCAGTTCTTC	CASSSEGASSYEQFF
TRBV6-6	TRBD1	TRBJ1-6	NA	TGTGCCAGCAGTTACCTCGGGACAGGGGGCGAATCACCCCTCCACTTT	CASSYLGTGGESPLHF
TRBV27	NA	TRBJ1-2	NA	TGTGCCAGCAGTCTCCGAGGGGGAAACTATGGCTACACCTTC	CASSLRGGNYGYTF
TRBV27	NA	TRBJ1-1	NA	TGTGCCAGCAGACCAGGACATGTGAACACTGAAGCTTTCTTT	CASRPGHVNTEAFF
TRBV11-1	NA	TRBJ1-1	once	TGTGCCAGCAGCTTAGGGGGGGAGAACACTGAAGCTTTCTTT	CASSLGGENTEAFF
TRBV12-3/TRBV12-4	NA	TRBJ1-1	NA	TGTGCCAGCAGTCAGTACAGGGAAGCTTTCTTT	CASSQYREAFF
TRBV19	NA	TRBJ2-7	NA	TGTGCCAGTAGTGAGGCAGGGGCCTACGTGCAGTACTTC	CASSEAGAYVQYF
TRBV6-5	NA	TRBJ1-2	NA	TGTGCCAGCAGTTTGGGAGTCTATGATGGCTACACCTTC	CASSLGVYDGYTF
TRBV13	TRBD1	TRBJ2-6	NA	TGTGCCAGCAGCGAGGAGACAGGGGTGGCCGGGGCCAACGTCCTGACTTTC	CASSEETGVAGANVLTF
TRBV6-6	NA	TRBJ1-3	NA	TGTGCCAGCAGTAACCCACAGGGAAACACCATATATTTT	CASSNPQGNTIYF
TRBV5-5	TRBD1	TRBJ1-2	NA	TGTGCCAGCAGCTCCCGGGACAGGGGCTCTTTGAGCGGCTACACCTTC	CASSSRDRGSLSGYTF
TRBV11-2	TRBD1	TRBJ2-1	NA	TGTGCCAGCAGCTTAATTCGACAGGGGGTTGGCAATGAGCAGTTCTTC	CASSLIRQGVGNEQFF
TRBV9	TRBD2	TRBJ2-1	NA	TGTGCCAGCAGCCCGATGGGGGGGTTTAGCTCCTACAATGAGCAGTTCTTC	CASSPMGGFSSYNEQFF
TRBV5-4	NA	TRBJ1-1	NA	TGTGCCAGCAGCTTGGGTGGCGCGGGAGCGGGTGAAGCTTTCTTT	CASSLGGAGAGEAFF
TRBV6-6	TRBD1	TRBJ1-5	NA	TGTGCCAGCAGTCCTGGACTGGACAGGGGAGGTCTAGGCAATCAGCCCCAGCATTTT	CASSPGLDRGGLGNQPQHF
TRBV5-4	NA	TRBJ2-5	NA	TGTGCCAGCAGCTTGGGGCAGGGGAGTGGCCGTGAGACCCAGTACTTC	CASSLGQGSGRETQYF
TRBV2	TRBD1	TRBJ2-7	NA	TGTGCCATTTTCGGACAGGCCTACGAGCAGTACTTC	CAIFGQAYEQYF
TRBV6-2/TRBV6-3	TRBD2	TRBJ2-7	NA	TGTGCCAGCAGTTACTCGATATTGGCTAGCGGGAGGGCCTCCTACGAGCAGTACTTC	CASSYSILASGRASYEQYF
TRBV13	TRBD2	TRBJ2-7	NA	TGTGCCAGCAGCTCAACCCGGGCTAGCGGGAGGCGGAACTACGAGCAGTACTTC	CASSSTRASGRRNYEQYF
TRBV5-1	TRBD1	TRBJ1-2	NA	TGCGCCAGCAGCGGATACCTGGGACAGAGAGCTAACTATGGCTACACCTTC	CASSGYLGQRANYGYTF
TRBV21-1	NA	TRBJ2-2	NA	TGTGCCAGCAGCTGGGACAGATTTCGACTCTCGAACACCGGGGAGCTGTTTTTT	CASSWDRFRLSNTGELFF
TRBV20-1	NA	TRBJ1-3	NA	TGCAGTGCTAGTTACGGGATCCCGCACTCTGGAAACACCATATATTTT	CSASYGIPHSGNTIYF
TRBV3-1/TRBV3-2	NA	TRBJ1-2	NA	TGTGCCAGCAGCCAAGATTATCATGGCTACACCTTC	CASSQDYHGYTF
TRBV12-3/TRBV12-4	NA	TRBJ1-2	NA	TGTGCCAGCAGTCGTGACGGACTCTATGGCTACACCTTC	CASSRDGLYGYTF
TRBV7-2	TRBD1	TRBJ1-5	NA	TGTGCCAGCAGCCCCCGTCCCGGGACAGGGAGGGCCCAGCCCCAGCATTTT	CASSPRPGTGRAQPQHF
TRBV4-3	TRBD1	TRBJ2-2	NA	TGCGCCAGCAGCCAAGGACTCGGGACAGGGGTCACCGGGGAGCTGTTTTTT	CASSQGLGTGVTGELFF
TRBV29-1	TRBD1	TRBJ1-1	NA	TGCAGCGGGGCGACAGGGAGGAACACTGAAGCTTTCTTT	CSGATGRNTEAFF